This is a list of T cell receptor beta chains from one sample in a study of cytomegalovirus exposure and HLA in healthy donors. The assay was immunoSEQ multiplex PCR, and TCRdb's table has in-frame clones only and misses some. The profile shows about 200,000 clones, over 75% of them singletons. The specimen sequenced was PBMCs. Source of these receptors: a woman aged 50 to 65 in good health and CMV-seronegative. CDR3s include the opening cysteine and the closing phenylalanine or tryptophan. The order of the fields is clone size, D gene, J gene, V gene, CDR3 DNA, CDR3 protein. The D gene is left open where the match is weak. Size tells how often a clone was seen (once, few, many) or the class of an expanded clone, and some rows leave it out.

>-|TRBD1|TRBJ1-2|TRBV14
TGTGCCAGCAGCCGAACGACAGGGGCCTATGGCTACACCTTC
CASSRTTGAYGYTF
>-|-|TRBJ1-1|TRBV6-5
TGTGCCAGCAGTTACTCGGGCAGAAGGAACACTGAAGCTTTCTTT
CASSYSGRRNTEAFF
>-|-|TRBJ2-1|TRBV5-1
TGCGCCAGCAGGTCCCGGGTCAATGAGCAGTTCTTC
CASRSRVNEQFF
>-|-|TRBJ1-2|TRBV7-9
TGTGCCAGCAGCCAAGCGTGGGTCTCATATGGCTACACCTTC
CASSQAWVSYGYTF
>-|-|TRBJ1-1|TRBV6-6
TGTGCCAGCAGTGCACAGAACACTGAAGCTTTCTTT
CASSAQNTEAFF
>few|-|TRBJ1-2|TRBV6-5
TGTGCCAGCAGTTACACCGGGGGACGAGAATTC
CASSYTGGREF
>-|-|TRBJ1-2|TRBV7-9
TGTGCCAGCAGCTTAGGCCAGGGGTTTGGCTACACCTTC
CASSLGQGFGYTF
>-|-|TRBJ2-5|TRBV6-5
TGTGCCACCACCGGGAAGGGAGGAATGTTTGAGACCCAGTACTTC
CATTGKGGMFETQYF
>-|TRBD1|TRBJ2-7|TRBV14
TGTGCCAGCAGCCAAGTACCTGGACAGGCCTACGAGCAGTACTTC
CASSQVPGQAYEQYF
>-|-|TRBJ2-2|TRBV27
TGTGCCAGCAGTGGGAGGCCGAACACCGGGGAGCTGTTTTTT
CASSGRPNTGELFF
>-|TRBD2|TRBJ2-1|TRBV2
TGTGCCACAACCTTTAGCGGGGCCTCCTACAATGAGCAGTTCTTC
CATTFSGASYNEQFF
>once|-|TRBJ2-1|TRBV9
TGTGCCAGCAGCGACCCCGCGACTAGTTCTGTTAATGAGCAGTTCTTC
CASSDPATSSVNEQFF
>-|TRBD2|TRBJ2-1|TRBV30
TGTGCCTGGAGTGTACGCAGGGAGGGGTACAATGAGCAGTTCTTC
CAWSVRREGYNEQFF
>-|TRBD1|TRBJ1-1|TRBV28
TGTGCCATCTCCCCAGGGGGCTACACTGAAGCTTTCTTT
CAISPGGYTEAFF
>-|TRBD1|TRBJ2-4|TRBV19
TGTGCCAGTAGTCCGATGACAGGGGGCCGCTCAGCCAAAAACATTCAGTACTTC
CASSPMTGGRSAKNIQYF
>-|-|TRBJ2-5|TRBV5-4
TGTGCCGGCAGGGTACTTGGGGGGGAGACCCAGTACTTC
CAGRVLGGETQYF
>-|-|TRBJ1-5|TRBV19
TGTGCCAGTAGAAATGGCCTTAGCAATCAGCCCCAGCATTTT
CASRNGLSNQPQHF
>-|TRBD2|TRBJ2-7|TRBV28
TGTGCCAGCAGTCGGGAGGGACTCCTGAACACCTACGAGCAGTACTTC
CASSREGLLNTYEQYF
>-|-|TRBJ1-1|TRBV7-6
TGTGCCAGCAGCTCCGGGTCCCAGGGGACTGAAGCTTTCTTT
CASSSGSQGTEAFF
>once|TRBD1|TRBJ1-1|TRBV6-5
TGTGCCAGCAGGACAGGGGAGTGGTCACGTGAAGCTTTCTTT
CASRTGEWSREAFF
>-|-|TRBJ2-1|TRBV12-2
TGTGCAAGTCGCCAACCCCCCGAACGGAGAAGGGCGCCCCAGGGCAATGAGCAGTTCTTC
CASRQPPERRRAPQGNEQFF
>-|-|TRBJ1-5|TRBV7-9
TGTTCCAGCAGCTTAGGTCAGGGGCCCAATCAGCCCCAGCATTTT
CSSSLGQGPNQPQHF
>-|TRBD2|TRBJ2-1|TRBV7-8
TGTGCCAGCAGCTCCTCCGTAGCGGGGTACTACAATGAGCAGTTCTTC
CASSSSVAGYYNEQFF